One and the same sample provided the 2 T cell receptor beta chains below, sequenced in a study of T cells in Graves' hyperthyroidism and ophthalmopathy. The CDR3 regions of TCR beta were amplified from RNA transcripts. The TCR CDR3 first-round RT-PCR relied on the HTBI primer set. Each CDR3 protein is one row after TCRdb ran MiXCR on the multiplex PCR reads. The repertoire holds some 770,000 distinct CDR3 sequences, with approximately 16% as singletons. Sequencing was carried out using blood. These receptors were obtained from a man aged 18-30 years with Graves' hyperthyroidism.

This clonotype was detected many times. V gene TRBV12-3 or TRBV12-4 combines with J gene TRBJ2-3; the D gene is possibly TRBD2 (5 bases). Trimming took off 5 bases at V and 6 bases at J, with 21 bases between the two ends. The CDR3 runs to 16 residues. The CDR3 reads CASSPTASPQRDTQYF. CDR3 DNA: TGTGCCAGCAGTCCCACAGCTAGCCCACAACGGGATACGCAGTATTTT.

This clonotype was seen a few times. The genes are TRBV7-2 and TRBJ2-7; D is possibly TRBD1 (5 bases). Germline V gene sequence: CDR1 SGHTA, CDR2 FQGNSA. CDR3 length: 13 amino acids. Between the trimmed V and J ends, which lost 1 base and 5 bases, there was a span of 9 bases. The CDR3 sequence: CASSLDLGDEQYF. For the CDR3, the DNA is TGTGCCAGCAGCTTAGATCTAGGGGACGAGCAGTACTTC.